This T cell receptor (beta chain) was captured in a study of graft-versus-host responses after intestinal transplantation. Across the whole study: Recipients underwent multivisceral, liver-intestinal, or isolated intestinal transplants.

Worth noting for this clone: Antigen specificity is unknown.

The germline V gene has CDR1 SEHNR and CDR2 FQNEAQ (reference sequence). V was trimmed by 5 bases and J by 0 bases, leaving 8 bases between them. The CDR3 spans 14 residues. The protocol was immunoSEQ multiplex PCR, while the TCRdb copy is restricted to in-frame clones and leaves out a portion. Here the sample spans under 25,000 clones, almost 85% being singletons. The chain combines TRBV7-9 with TRBJ1-5, with TRBD1 as a possible D gene (6 bases). This sample comprised unstimulated CD8+ T cells sorted from spleen or lymph node cells, obtained before transplant. The TCR was taken from a human donor who was the organ donor for an intestinal transplant. CDR3 residues: CASSQGYSNQPQHF. CDR3 coding DNA: TGTGCCAGCAGCCAGGGGTATAGCAATCAGCCCCAGCATTTT. The variable domain in full, completed from reference TRBV7-9 and TRBJ1-5, reads DTGVSQNPRHKITKRGQNVTFRCDPISEHNRLYWYRQTLGQGPEFLTYFQNEAQLEKSRLLSDRFSAERPKGSFSTLEIQRTEQGDSAMYLCASSQGYSNQPQHFGDGTRLSIL.